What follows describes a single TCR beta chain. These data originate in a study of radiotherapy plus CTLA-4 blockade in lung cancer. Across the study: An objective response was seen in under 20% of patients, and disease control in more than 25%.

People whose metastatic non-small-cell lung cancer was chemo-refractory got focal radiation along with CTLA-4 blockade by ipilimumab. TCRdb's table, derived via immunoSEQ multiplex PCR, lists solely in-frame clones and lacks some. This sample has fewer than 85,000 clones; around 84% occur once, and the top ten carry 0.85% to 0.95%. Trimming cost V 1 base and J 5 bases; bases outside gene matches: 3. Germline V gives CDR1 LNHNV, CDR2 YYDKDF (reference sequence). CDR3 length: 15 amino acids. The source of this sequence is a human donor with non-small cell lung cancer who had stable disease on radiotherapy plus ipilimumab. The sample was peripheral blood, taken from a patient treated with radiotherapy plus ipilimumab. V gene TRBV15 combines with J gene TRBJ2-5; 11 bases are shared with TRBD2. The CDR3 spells CATSRVAGGQETQYF. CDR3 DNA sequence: TGTGCCACCAGCAGAGTAGCGGGAGGGCAGGAGACCCAGTACTTC.